The clone carrying this T cell receptor beta chain was seen only a few times. A single base separates this from a much larger clone, so it may be a read error. The blood RNA (from unsorted whole blood) was obtained, and germline DNA was also extracted. These data come from a study of tumor-infiltrating lymphocytes in primary liver carcinoma. On the study more broadly: Surgical resection treated primary liver carcinoma in the patients.

After removal of 10 bases from V and 9 bases from J, the junction contained 22 bases not matched to a gene. Looked up from germline, CDR1 is SGHAT and CDR2 is FQNNGV. CDR3 length: 17 amino acids. Synthesis of TCR beta cDNA was carried out from 500 ng total RNA with a constant-region primer. Slightly modified ARM-PCR, run as three nested multiplex PCR rounds, produced the TCR beta libraries. Two initial PCR rounds of ten to eleven cycles each paired TRBV1-TRBV30 forward primers with a C-beta reverse primer. A single record per CDR3 protein comes from TCRdb applying MiXCR to the multiplex PCR reads. The profile shows about 310,000 distinct CDR3 sequences, roughly three fifths of them singletons.

The genes are TRBV11-2 and TRBJ2-1, with 9 bases identical to TRBD2. The sample comprised peripheral blood. This receptor was identified in a woman in her twenties or thirties with primary liver carcinoma and hepatitis B virus infection. CDR3 in amino acids: CANSTPKIAGAVGEQFF. The CDR3 DNA is TGTGCCAACAGTACACCCAAAATAGCGGGAGCAGTCGGTGAGCAGTTCTTC.